Below are 32 T cell receptor beta chains sequenced from a single sample in a study of technical replicates of blood from several donors. TCRdb's copy holds only in-frame clones and misses some; the assay was immunoSEQ multiplex PCR. The sample has approximately 68,000 clones, 95% to 98% seen once. The sample comprised T cells isolated from PBMCs. These receptors were collected from a human donor in good health.

The chain couples TRBV27 to TRBJ2-1; D perhaps matches TRBD2 (5 bases). The CDR3 spans 13 residues. Germline CDR1 MNHEY, CDR2 SMNVEV (reference sequence). Deletions cut 3 bases from V and 9 bases from J, with 12 bases between. The CDR3 protein is CASSLAAAGEQFF. The CDR3 region has the DNA TGTGCCAGCAGTTTGGCCGCCGCGGGTGAGCAGTTCTTC.

The chain carries TRBV10-3 and TRBJ1-5, with a tentative D call TRBD1 (5 bases). The germline V gene has CDR1 ENHRY and CDR2 SYGVKD. The CDR3 is made up of 15 amino acids. The ends were cut back, 4 bases at V and 5 bases at J, with 15 bases in the middle. The DNA for the CDR3 is TGTGCCATCAGTGTGGGGGGTAGAAGGGATCAGCCCCAGCATTTT. It encodes CAISVGGRRDQPQHF.

This rearrangement joins TRBV7-9 to TRBJ2-5; D ambiguous. Germline V gene data show CDR1 as SEHNR and CDR2 as FQNEAQ (reference sequence). The CDR3 length is 16 residues. Deletions cut 2 bases from V and 3 bases from J, with 16 bases between. For the CDR3, the DNA is TGTGCCAGCAGCTTAAACTACGTTTATAACAAAGAGACCCAGTACTTC. Translated: CASSLNYVYNKETQYF.

The chain joins TRBV9 to TRBJ2-1, with 9 bases identical to TRBD2. The V segment lost 4 bases and the J segment 6 bases; nucleotides outside the gene matches: 23. This CDR3 is 20 amino acids long. Germline V lookup: CDR1 SGDLS, CDR2 YYNGEE. The CDR3 loop reads CASSSPVASGDFRGLNEQFF. The CDR3 region has the DNA TGTGCCAGCAGCTCACCAGTGGCTAGCGGGGACTTCAGGGGCCTCAATGAGCAGTTCTTC.

This chain connects TRBV5-1 to TRBJ1-2; D uncertain. V lost 2 bases, J lost 6 bases, and 11 bases lay in between. From germline, CDR1 is SGHRS and CDR2 YFSETQ. The CDR3 has 13 residues. The CDR3 nucleotides are TGCGCCAGCAGCTTCTCAGGAGGAGATGGCTACACCTTC. Residues: CASSFSGGDGYTF.

The chain is built from TRBV4-3 and TRBJ1-1, with D possibly being TRBD1 (5 bases). Trimming took 0 bases from V and 6 from J, leaving 17 bases between them. The CDR3 is 16 residues long. Germline loops: CDR1 LGHNA, CDR2 YSLEER. Here the CDR3 reads CASSQDLSEDMAEAFF. Written as DNA, the CDR3 is TGCGCCAGCAGCCAAGATCTATCAGAGGACATGGCTGAAGCTTTCTTT.

J is TRBJ2-3 and V is TRBV4-1, with 9 nucleotides matching TRBD2. The CDR3 covers 17 residues. Trimming removed 0 bases from V and 7 bases from J; junction bases left unmatched: 11. Germline CDR1 reads MGHRA; CDR2 reads YSYEKL. The CDR3, as DNA: TGCGCCAGCAGCCAAGATCTCCTAGCGGGACTTGATTATACGCAGTATTTT. This sequence encodes CASSQDLLAGLDYTQYF.

J is TRBJ1-5 and V is TRBV7-9; D unresolved. V was cut by 3 bases and J by 1 base, with 4 bases left in between. The length of the CDR3 is 13 residues. CDR1 is SEHNR and CDR2 is FQNEAQ in the germline V gene (reference sequence). The CDR3 region is CASSLTSNQPQHF. The CDR3 DNA sequence: TGTGCCAGCAGCTTGACAAGCAATCAGCCCCAGCATTTT.

This chain connects TRBV7-3 to TRBJ1-1; D perhaps matches TRBD1 (5 bases). The CDR3 contains 14 residues. CDR1 is SGHTA and CDR2 is FQGTGA in the germline V gene. V lost 5 bases and J lost 1, with 11 bases in between. The CDR3 loop reads CASSPGTENTEAFF. The DNA of the CDR3 is TGTGCCAGCAGCCCCGGGACTGAGAACACTGAAGCTTTCTTT.

The chain couples TRBV5-1 to TRBJ2-5; 10 bases map to TRBD2. The germline CDR1 and CDR2 sequences are SGHRS and YFSETQ. The CDR3 consists of 15 residues. Losses at the gene ends were 4 bases for V and 3 bases for J; bases not matched to a gene: 6. Here the CDR3 reads CASSPLAGAEETQYF. The CDR3 DNA is TGCGCCAGCAGCCCTCTAGCGGGGGCAGAAGAGACCCAGTACTTC.

The V and J genes are TRBV2 and TRBJ2-7; D uncertain. This CDR3 is 14 amino acids long. The germline CDR1 and CDR2 sequences are SNHLY and FYNNEI. The germline V and J ends were trimmed by 3 bases and 4 bases, with 13 bases remaining between them. CDR3 DNA sequence: TGTGCCAGCAGTGACCAGGCCTCCGCTTACGAGCAGTACTTC. Residues: CASSDQASAYEQYF.

The CDR3 DNA follows: TGTGCCAGCAGCCTAGACAGAGCTCGGACCGGGGAGCTGTTTTTT. Translating gives CASSLDRARTGELFF. The rearrangement uses TRBV5-4 and TRBJ2-2; TRBD1 might be the D (5 bases). Germline assignment: CDR1 SGHNT and CDR2 YYREEE (reference sequence). The CDR3 is 15 residues long. V was cut by 4 bases and J by 5 bases, with 15 bases left in between.

The chain recombines TRBV2 with TRBJ2-3, with D possibly being TRBD1 (5 bases). The V end was cut by 10 bases, the J end by 2 bases, with 19 bases between. In germline, CDR1 is SNHLY, CDR2 FYNNEI. This CDR3 has 15 amino acids. CDR3 region: CATKSTGPLTDTQYF. CDR3 bases: TGTGCCACTAAGTCCACAGGCCCCCTCACAGATACGCAGTATTTT.

The genes are TRBV6-1 and TRBJ2-3; 7 bases fit TRBD2. Trimming took 8 bases from V and 5 from J; bases not matched to a gene: 10. The germline V gene has CDR1 MNHNS and CDR2 SASEGT. The CDR3 is made up of 14 amino acids. CDR3 nucleotides: TGTGCCAGCGGAAAACTAGCGACAAGAGATACGCAGTATTTT. Amino acid sequence: CASGKLATRDTQYF.

This clone showed up just once. The chain uses TRBV6-5 and TRBJ2-1; D might be TRBD1 (5 bases). Germline V gene lookup returns CDR1 MNHEY and CDR2 SVGAGI. The CDR3 spans 15 residues. V was pared by 2 bases and J by 2 bases, with 10 bases between. CDR3 in amino acids: CASSYTRVPYNEQFF. The CDR3 DNA sequence: TGTGCCAGCAGTTACACCAGGGTCCCCTACAATGAGCAGTTCTTC.

The rearrangement uses TRBV30 and TRBJ1-2; 7 positions agree with TRBD1. The V gene end was trimmed by 0 bases and the J gene end by 7 bases; junction bases not matched to a gene: 5. The CDR3 length is 13 residues. Germline V gene sequence: CDR1 GTSNPN, CDR2 SVGIG (reference sequence). CDR3 protein: CAWSVGGGSGYTF. For the CDR3, the DNA is TGTGCCTGGAGTGTAGGAGGGGGCAGTGGCTACACCTTC.

The rearrangement joins TRBV28 to TRBJ1-2; D gene uncertain. CDR3 length: 15 residues. V dropped 3 bases and J dropped 3 bases, with 14 bases sitting between them. The germline V gene encodes CDR1 MDHEN and CDR2 SYDVKM. The CDR3 here is CASSLVESGHYGYTF. The CDR3 coding sequence is TGTGCCAGCAGTTTGGTGGAGAGTGGTCACTATGGCTACACCTTC.

The CDR3 DNA sequence: TGTGCCAGCAGCCGATTAGGACAGTCCTACGAGCAGTACTTC. Protein sequence: CASSRLGQSYEQYF. The V call is TRBV5-4, the J call TRBJ2-7; a weak D match, TRBD1 (6 bases). Germline values: CDR1 SGHNT, CDR2 YYREEE (reference sequence). V lost 4 bases and J lost 1, with 12 bases in between. This CDR3 spans 14 amino acids.

The chain employs TRBV2 and TRBJ2-5; perhaps TRBD1 as D (5 bases). Germline V gives CDR1 SNHLY, CDR2 FYNNEI. The V and J ends lost 7 bases and 4 bases respectively, with 13 bases between them. The CDR3 contains 13 residues. The CDR3 nucleotides are TGTGCCAGCACGAAGGGGTATCGAGAGACCCAGTACTTC. Protein: CASTKGYRETQYF.

The chain is built from TRBV5-1 and TRBJ1-2, with 12 nucleotides matching TRBD1. The germline gives CDR1 SGHRS, CDR2 YFSETQ. Trimming took 4 bases from V and 3 from J; bases not matched to a gene: 7. The CDR3 loop spans 16 amino acids. The CDR3 spells CASSPGQGAFYYGYTF. In DNA, the CDR3 is TGCGCCAGCAGCCCGGGACAGGGGGCTTTCTACTATGGCTACACCTTC.

This chain joins TRBV5-1 and TRBJ1-2; tentatively, D is TRBD1 (6 bases). There are 14 residues in the CDR3. In germline, CDR1 is SGHRS, CDR2 YFSETQ. The germline V and J ends were trimmed by 2 bases and 6 bases, with 14 bases remaining between them. The CDR3, as DNA: TGCGCCAGCAGCTTTCAGGGGACGTTGGATGGCTACACCTTC. Protein: CASSFQGTLDGYTF.

This rearrangement joins TRBV4-2 to TRBJ2-1, with TRBD2 identical over 10 bases. The CDR3 spans 18 residues. The trim removed 0 bases at V and 5 bases at J, leaving 10 bases unmatched. The V gene's germline CDR1 is LGHNA and CDR2 YNFKEQ. CDR3 DNA: TGTGCCAGCAGCCAAGATTCTTTTTTACTAGCGGGAAACAATGAGCAGTTCTTC. This codes for CASSQDSFLLAGNNEQFF.

The rearrangement uses TRBV7-9 and TRBJ1-5; D is ambiguous. V was pared by 3 bases and J by 3 bases, with 9 bases between. Per germline, CDR1 SEHNR and CDR2 FQNEAQ (reference sequence). CDR3 length: 14 amino acids. CDR3 protein: CASSFAGLNQPQHF. CDR3 nucleotide sequence: TGTGCCAGCAGCTTTGCCGGACTCAATCAGCCCCAGCATTTT.

This chain uses TRBV7-9 with TRBJ2-7; 9 bases map to TRBD1. V gave up 5 bases and J gave up 7 bases; unmatched junction bases: 15. This CDR3 spans 16 amino acids. Looked up from germline, CDR1 is SEHNR and CDR2 is FQNEAQ (reference sequence). DNA for the CDR3: TGTGCCAGCAGCCTCATTACCGGGACAGGGCAAGAAGAGCAGTACTTC. It is translated as CASSLITGTGQEEQYF.

The CDR3 protein is CASSQGRGVSNTIYF. The CDR3 DNA reads as TGTGCCAGCAGCCAAGGACGGGGTGTGTCGAACACCATATATTTT. The chain has TRBV7-3 and TRBJ1-3; no firm D call. Germline V CDR1 and CDR2: SGHTA, FQGTGA. The ends were cut back, 5 bases at V and 7 bases at J, with 18 bases in the middle. This CDR3 comprises 15 residues.

V gene TRBV10-3 combines with J gene TRBJ2-5, with a tentative D call TRBD2 (6 bases). CDR1 and CDR2 (germline): ENHRY, SYGVKD. The CDR3 is 14 amino acids. V lost 8 bases and J 5 bases, leaving 18 bases between the germline ends. The CDR3 sequence is CAIGAGPSGETQYF. DNA of the CDR3: TGTGCCATCGGGGCGGGACCCTCCGGGGAGACCCAGTACTTC.

V usage is TRBV11-2 and J usage is TRBJ2-5; the D is unclear. The CDR3 sequence is 14 residues long. With 0 bases removed from V and 2 bases from J, the gap between germline ends came to 7 bases. Germline CDR1 is SGHAT and CDR2 is FQNNGV. CDR3 nucleotides: TGTGCCAGCAGCTTAGATCCGGTACAAGAGACCCAGTACTTC. Translating gives CASSLDPVQETQYF.

The rearrangement uses TRBV7-2 and TRBJ2-3, with 7 bases that match TRBD2. Germline V gives CDR1 SGHTA, CDR2 FQGNSA. V shed 3 bases and J 2 bases; nucleotides not matched to a gene: 5. The CDR3 is made up of 15 amino acids. The CDR3 DNA reads TGTGCCAGCAGCTTTAACGGGAGGTCCACAGATACGCAGTATTTT. Amino acid sequence: CASSFNGRSTDTQYF.

The chain has TRBV12-5 and TRBJ2-7; D perhaps matches TRBD2 (6 bases). The CDR3 totals 14 residues. Trimming shortened V by 5 bases and J by 2 bases, and 13 bases separated the two germline ends. Germline CDR1 is LGHNT and CDR2 is FRNRAP. CDR3 in amino acids: CASGPIGSTYEQYF. The DNA of the CDR3 is TGTGCTAGTGGTCCGATCGGGAGTACCTACGAGCAGTACTTC.

This chain uses TRBV6-1 with TRBJ1-5; 7 nucleotides align to TRBD1. This CDR3 is built from 15 residues. CDR1 and CDR2 (germline): MNHNS, SASEGT. V gave up 1 base and J gave up 3 bases; unmatched junction bases: 3. CDR3 protein: CASSEVGTVNQPQHF. The CDR3 DNA follows: TGTGCCAGCAGTGAAGTCGGGACAGTCAATCAGCCCCAGCATTTT.

This clone was seen a single time. The V gene is TRBV5-4, the J gene TRBJ2-1; 9 positions match TRBD1. In germline, CDR1 is SGHNT, CDR2 YYREEE (reference sequence). J lost 8 bases, V lost 7 bases, and 10 bases had no gene match. The CDR3 totals 14 residues. Here the CDR3 reads CASYRDRAADEQFF. CDR3 bases: TGTGCCAGCTACCGGGACAGGGCAGCGGATGAGCAGTTCTTC.

This chain's CDR3 is CASSDRPGGAFF. In DNA, the CDR3 is TGTGCCAGCAGTGACCGACCGGGAGGAGCTTTCTTT. V usage is TRBV6-4 and J usage is TRBJ1-1; D remains unclear. Trimming removed 2 bases from V and 10 bases from J, with 11 bases in between. The CDR3 length is 12 residues. Germline V gene lookup returns CDR1 MRHNA and CDR2 SNTAGT.